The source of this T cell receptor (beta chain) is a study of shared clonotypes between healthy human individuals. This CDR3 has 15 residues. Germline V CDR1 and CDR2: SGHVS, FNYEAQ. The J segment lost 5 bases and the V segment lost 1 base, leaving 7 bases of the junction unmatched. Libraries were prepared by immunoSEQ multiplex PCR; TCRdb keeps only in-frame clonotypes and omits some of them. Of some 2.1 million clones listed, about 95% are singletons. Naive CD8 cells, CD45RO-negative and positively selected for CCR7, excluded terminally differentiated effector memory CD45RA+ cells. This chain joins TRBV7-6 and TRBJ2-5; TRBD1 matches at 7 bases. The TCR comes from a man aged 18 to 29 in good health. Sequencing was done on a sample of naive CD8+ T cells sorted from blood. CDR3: CASSLGGDRAETQYF. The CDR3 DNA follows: TGTGCCAGCAGCTTAGGAGGCGACAGGGCTGAGACCCAGTACTTC.